The next 14 T cell receptor beta chains were all read from a single sample in a study of T cells in Graves' hyperthyroidism and ophthalmopathy. Amplification yielded TCR beta CDR3 regions, with RNA transcripts as the source. In the first-round RT-PCR of the TCR CDR3, the HTBI primer set was used. One entry per CDR3 protein results from TCRdb running MiXCR on the multiplex PCR reads. The repertoire holds about 260,000 distinct CDR3 sequences, with over 20% as singletons. Sequencing input: blood. These receptors all come from a man aged 30 to 45 with Graves' ophthalmopathy.

This chain uses TRBV20-1 with TRBJ2-5; possible D gene TRBD2, 6 bases. The germline V gene encodes CDR1 DFQATT and CDR2 SNEGSKA (reference sequence). This CDR3 contains 14 residues. Trimming removed 6 bases from V and 4 bases from J, with 18 bases in between. CDR3 DNA: TGCAGTGCCGGGAGAGGGTCGGTTGGAGAGACCCAGTACTTC. It encodes CSAGRGSVGETQYF.

The chain links TRBV20-1 to TRBJ2-3; D is perhaps TRBD2 (6 bases). V lost 1 base and J lost 2, with 16 bases in between. Germline CDR1 reads DFQATT; CDR2 reads SNEGSKA (reference sequence). This CDR3 contains 16 residues. The CDR3: CSARGAIAVITDTQYF. CDR3 in DNA: TGCAGTGCTAGAGGAGCTATAGCGGTTATCACAGATACGCAGTATTTT.

This clonotype was recorded at least ten times. This chain joins TRBV11-2 and TRBJ2-7; D remains unclear. V was cut by 5 bases and J by 0 bases, with 8 bases left in between. CDR3 length: 13 amino acids. Germline lookup yields CDR1 SGHAT and CDR2 FQNNGV. The DNA for the CDR3 is TGTGCCAGCAGCCCGGGTCCCTCCTACGAGCAGTACTTC. Its translation: CASSPGPSYEQYF. The full variable domain, in which reference TRBV11-2 and TRBJ2-7 provide the parts outside the CDR3, is EAGVAQSPRYKIIEKRQSVAFWCNPISGHATLYWYQQILGQGPKLLIQFQNNGVVDDSQLPKDRFSAERLKGVDSTLKIQPAKLEDSAVYLCASSPGPSYEQYFGPGTRLTVT.

This rearrangement joins TRBV19 to TRBJ2-7; TRBD1 matches at 7 bases. This CDR3 region has 14 residues. V lost 5 bases to trimming and J lost 0 bases; unmatched junction nucleotides: 4. The germline gives CDR1 LNHDA, CDR2 SQIVND (reference sequence). CDR3 residues: CASSGQVSSYEQYF. CDR3 nucleotide sequence: TGTGCCAGTAGTGGACAGGTGAGCTCCTACGAGCAGTACTTC. The full variable domain, with the rest looked up from reference TRBV19 and TRBJ2-7, is DGGITQSPKYLFRKEGQNVTLSCEQNLNHDAMYWYRQDPGQGLRLIYYSQIVNDFQKGDIAEGYSVSREKKESFPLTVTSAQKNPTAFYLCASSGQVSSYEQYFGPGTRLTVT.

The count of this clonotype is one. V and J are TRBV7-8 and TRBJ2-7, with D uncertain. The V gene lost 5 bases and the J gene lost 6 bases, with 5 bases spanning the gap. Per germline, CDR1 SGHVS and CDR2 FQNEAQ. The CDR3 has 10 residues. CDR3 loop: CASSAPEQYF. In DNA form, the CDR3 reads TGTGCCAGCAGCGCCCCCGAGCAGTACTTC. Filled out from reference TRBV7-8 and TRBJ2-7, the complete variable domain reads GAGVSQSPRYKVAKRGQDVALRCDPISGHVSLFWYQQALGQGPEFLTYFQNEAQLDKSGLPSDRFFAERPEGSVSTLKIQRTQQEDSAVYLCASSAPEQYFGPGTRLTVT.

This rearrangement joins TRBV24-1 to TRBJ2-2, with D unclear. Trimming pared 7 bases from V and 0 bases from J, leaving 8 bases between. The CDR3 is 14 amino acids. Per the germline V gene, CDR1 is KGHDR and CDR2 is SFDVKD. CDR3: CATRSDANTGELFF. CDR3 in DNA: TGTGCCACCAGGTCGGACGCGAACACCGGGGAGCTGTTTTTT.

This clonotype came up a few times. Here the CDR3 DNA reads TGTGCCAGCTACAGGGGCACACACAATGAGCAGTTCTTC. Protein product: CASYRGTHNEQFF. This chain links TRBV6-1 with TRBJ2-1, with 7 positions matching TRBD1. Germline lookup yields CDR1 MNHNS and CDR2 SASEGT. The V and J ends lost 8 bases and 5 bases, in that order; junction bases with no gene match: 6. There are 13 residues in the CDR3.

The table lists this clonotype with a few counts. The chain recombines TRBV7-2 with TRBJ1-6; the match to TRBD1 covers 11 bases. V dropped 5 bases and J dropped 8; count of bases not matched to a gene: 2. The CDR3 covers 14 residues. CDR1 and CDR2 (germline): SGHTA, FQGNSA. This chain's CDR3 is CASSGQGAYSPLHF. CDR3 in DNA: TGTGCCAGCAGCGGACAGGGGGCTTATTCACCCCTCCACTTT.

The chain combines TRBV7-3 with TRBJ2-1; TRBD2 aligns across 15 bases. The V and J ends lost 7 bases and 10 bases, in that order; junction bases with no gene match: 11. The CDR3 runs 16 residues. The V gene's germline CDR1 is SGHTA and CDR2 FQGTGA. CDR3 nucleotide sequence: TGTGCCAGCACCCCTGGGTTTGGACTAGCGGGAGGGGAGCAGTTCTTC. It codes for CASTPGFGLAGGEQFF. Together with reference TRBV7-3 and TRBJ2-1, the CDR3 gives the full variable domain: GAGVSQTPSNKVTEKGKYVELRCDPISGHTALYWYRQSLGQGPEFLIYFQGTGAADDSGLPNDRFFAVRPEGSVSTLKIQRTERGDSAVYLCASTPGFGLAGGEQFFGPGTRLTVL.

The chain carries TRBV5-1 and TRBJ1-4; 8 nucleotides match TRBD1. Germline trimming cut 4 bases from V and 4 bases from J; bases unmatched to any gene: 9. Germline V gives CDR1 SGHRS, CDR2 YFSETQ. CDR3 length: 16 residues. CDR3 loop: CASSNNRQGSNEKLFF. The CDR3 region has the DNA TGCGCCAGCAGCAACAACCGACAGGGGAGTAATGAAAAACTGTTTTTT.

This chain links TRBV6-1 with TRBJ2-1, with D unresolved. The germline gives CDR1 MNHNS, CDR2 SASEGT. Trimming stripped 7 bases from V and 3 bases from J, with 7 bases between. The CDR3 is 12 residues long. As DNA, the CDR3 is TGTGCCAGCACCGGGTACTACAATGAGCAGTTCTTC. Translated, it gives CASTGYYNEQFF.

This clonotype was seen many times. The chain couples TRBV11-2 to TRBJ2-2, with a possible D match to TRBD1 (6 bases). Deletions cut 10 bases from V and 1 base from J, with 13 bases between. The CDR3 covers 14 residues. Germline V CDR1 and CDR2: SGHAT, FQNNGV. CDR3 sequence reads: CATQGGLNTGELFF. Written as DNA, the CDR3 is TGTGCCACCCAAGGGGGATTGAACACCGGGGAGCTGTTTTTT.

The chain has TRBV30 and TRBJ1-2; 9 nucleotides line up with TRBD1. The V gene end was trimmed by 3 bases and the J gene end by 9 bases; junction bases not matched to a gene: 8. Germline-derived CDR1 and CDR2 are GTSNPN and SVGIG (reference sequence). CDR3 length: 13 amino acids. The CDR3 sequence: CAWRVGTGRSYTF. In DNA, the CDR3 is TGTGCCTGGAGGGTAGGGACAGGGCGAAGCTACACCTTC.

J is TRBJ2-7 and V is TRBV20-1, with D unclear. The CDR3 is 15 amino acids. V lost 0 bases to trimming and J lost 0 bases, with 12 bases between them. Germline CDR1 reads DFQATT; CDR2 reads SNEGSKA (reference sequence). The CDR3 protein is CSARDGIQSSYEQYF. CDR3 sequence (DNA): TGCAGTGCTAGAGATGGGATACAGAGCTCCTACGAGCAGTACTTC.